This is a list of T cell receptor beta chains from one sample in a study of tumor-infiltrating lymphocytes in localized non-small cell lung cancer. TCRdb's copy holds only in-frame clones and misses some; the assay was immunoSEQ multiplex PCR. The sample contains more than 2,000 clones, more than 45% of which appear only once. The sequenced material came from uninvolved lung tissue not adjacent to the tumor. These TCRs come from a human donor with non-small cell lung cancer. Some clones in this sample may be carry-over from other donors' samples. The CDR3 runs from the conserved cysteine through the conserved F or W. The D gene is left open where the match is weak. Part of the rows lack a size; the others show once, few, many or a class for expanded clones.

CAWTSGQMAQHF TGTGCCTGGACCTCGGGACAGATGGCCCAGCATTTT TRBV30 . TRBJ1-5 TRBD1
CASSPGVVARETQYF TGCGCCAGCAGCCCAGGGGTGGTAGCCCGAGAGACCCAGTACTTC TRBV4-1 few TRBJ2-5 .
CSVSSTDTQYF TGCAGCGTTTCCAGCACAGATACGCAGTATTTT TRBV29-1 . TRBJ2-3 .
CASSYDRGTEAFF TGTGCCAGTAGCTATGACAGGGGCACTGAAGCTTTCTTT TRBV19 few TRBJ1-1 TRBD1
CASSLFSQGYTF TGTGCCAGCAGCTTGTTTTCTCAAGGCTACACCTTC TRBV11-2 few TRBJ1-2 .
CAWRTWDTWNTEAFF TGTGCCTGGAGGACCTGGGACACTTGGAACACTGAAGCTTTCTTT TRBV30 once TRBJ1-1 .
CASSLQDSYEQYF TGTGCCAGCAGTTTACAGGACTCCTACGAGCAGTACTTC TRBV28 few TRBJ2-7 .
CAWSVAVGEQYF TGTGCCTGGAGTGTAGCGGTGGGCGAGCAGTACTTC TRBV30 . TRBJ2-7 .
CASSLGQGATDTQYF TGTGCCAGCAGCTTGGGACAGGGGGCCACAGATACGCAGTATTTT TRBV11-3 few TRBJ2-3 TRBD1
CASSQAPQETQYF TGTGCCAGCAGCCAAGCCCCCCAAGAGACCCAGTACTTC TRBV14 few TRBJ2-5 .
CASSSLLTGELFF TGTGCCAGCAGCTCCCTCTTGACCGGGGAGCTGTTTTTT TRBV11-2 few TRBJ2-2 .
CASFRDRGGTGELFF TGTGCCAGTTTCCGGGACAGGGGAGGCACCGGGGAGCTGTTTTTT TRBV7-2 once TRBJ2-2 TRBD1
CASSRLAGRTDTQYF TGTGCCAGCAGCCGTCTAGCGGGTAGGACAGATACGCAGTATTTT TRBV7-2 . TRBJ2-3 TRBD2
CAGRTGDEQYF TGTGCCGGTAGGACAGGCGACGAGCAGTACTTC TRBV6-1 . TRBJ2-7 TRBD1
CASSLEDGPGYEQYF TGTGCCAGCAGCTTAGAGGACGGTCCGGGATACGAGCAGTACTTC TRBV11-3 . TRBJ2-7 .
CASSVLLTDTQYF TGTGCCAGCAGCGTCCTACTCACAGATACGCAGTATTTT TRBV9 . TRBJ2-3 .
CASSIVTGELFF TGTGCCAGTAGTATAGTCACCGGGGAGCTGTTTTTT TRBV19 . TRBJ2-2 .
CASSFDGGAHSGNTIYF TGTGCCAGCAGCTTCGACGGGGGGGCGCACTCTGGAAACACCATATATTTT TRBV5-6 few TRBJ1-3 .
CASSPGVDNEQFF TGCGCCAGCAGCCCAGGGGTAGACAATGAGCAGTTCTTC TRBV5-1 . TRBJ2-1 .
CASSELGISEETQYF TGTGCCAGCAGTGAATTGGGCATCTCCGAGGAGACCCAGTACTTC TRBV6-1 . TRBJ2-5 .
CASSYPALSTEAFF TGTGCCAGCAGTTACCCCGCGCTCTCCACTGAAGCTTTCTTT TRBV6-6 . TRBJ1-1 .
CASSPGQGASGYTF TGTGCCAGCAGCCCGGGACAGGGGGCGAGCGGCTACACCTTC TRBV7-3 . TRBJ1-2 TRBD1
CASSYSLGYYGYTF TGTGCCAGCAGTTACTCGCTAGGTTACTATGGCTACACCTTC TRBV6-5 . TRBJ1-2 .
CASRLQGYEQYF TGTGCCAGCAGATTACAGGGTTACGAGCAGTACTTC TRBV7-2 . TRBJ2-7 .
CASSLLRGPNTEAFF TGTGCCAGCAGTTTGTTGCGGGGCCCGAACACTGAAGCTTTCTTT TRBV28 . TRBJ1-1 .
CASSSSGELFF TGCGCCAGCAGCTCTTCCGGGGAGCTGTTTTTT TRBV5-1 large TRBJ2-2 .
CAWIGREETQYF TGTGCCTGGATCGGGCGCGAGGAGACCCAGTACTTC TRBV30 . TRBJ2-5 .
CASSESAGGADTQYF TGTGCCAGCAGTGAATCGGCGGGAGGGGCAGATACGCAGTATTTT TRBV6-1 . TRBJ2-3 TRBD2
CASSLRPSGWDVADTQYF TGCGCCAGCAGCTTGAGGCCTAGCGGGTGGGACGTCGCAGATACGCAGTATTTT TRBV5-1 . TRBJ2-3 TRBD2
CSVQGIGDNSPLHF TGCAGCGTTCAGGGGATCGGGGATAATTCACCCCTCCACTTT TRBV29-1 . TRBJ1-6 .
CASSLRGVRTDTQYF TGCGCCAGCAGCTTGCGGGGGGTCAGGACAGATACGCAGTATTTT TRBV5-1 . TRBJ2-3 TRBD2
CASRAIRSGNTIYF TGTGCCAGCAGGGCTATTAGGTCTGGAAACACCATATATTTT TRBV28 . TRBJ1-3 .
CASSEAGLFGETQYF TGTGCCAGCAGTGAAGCAGGACTATTCGGAGAGACCCAGTACTTC TRBV2 . TRBJ2-5 .
CASSPTSDSLTATQYF TGTGCCAGCAGCCCGACGTCGGATTCCTTAACGGCTACGCAGTATTTT TRBV5-6 . TRBJ2-3 .
CAWGWVQSLNTEAFF TGTGCCTGGGGGTGGGTACAGTCCCTGAACACTGAAGCTTTCTTT TRBV30 . TRBJ1-1 .
CASSFSRRGLLNTEAFF TGTGCCAGCAGTTTCAGCAGGCGGGGCTTACTGAACACTGAAGCTTTCTTT TRBV28 . TRBJ1-1 .
CASSPGATGNQPQHF TGTGCCAGCAGTCCGGGGGCTACGGGCAATCAGCCCCAGCATTTT TRBV27 medium-sized TRBJ1-5 .
CSAAPTAEQYF TGCAGTGCAGCGCCGACCGCCGAGCAGTACTTC TRBV20-1 . TRBJ2-7 .
CAWTPLGFGGYTF TGTGCCTGGACACCTTTGGGGTTTGGTGGCTACACCTTC TRBV30 . TRBJ1-2 .
CASSTGRNTDTQYF TGTGCCAGTAGTACGGGACGGAACACAGATACGCAGTATTTT TRBV19 few TRBJ2-3 .
CASSYQGAAIEAFF TGTGCCAGCAGCTACCAGGGGGCTGCCATTGAAGCTTTCTTT TRBV5-4 . TRBJ1-1 TRBD1
CAWSEHPNYGYTF TGTGCCTGGAGTGAGCATCCTAACTATGGCTACACCTTC TRBV30 . TRBJ1-2 .
CAWRKGLAGGDTQYF TGTGCCTGGAGGAAGGGACTAGCGGGAGGAGATACGCAGTATTTT TRBV30 . TRBJ2-3 TRBD2
CASSPWTSGSHEQYF TGTGCCAGCAGCCCGTGGACTAGCGGGAGCCACGAGCAGTACTTC TRBV7-2 . TRBJ2-7 TRBD2
CASSDWGGGYGELFF TGTGCCAGCAGTGATTGGGGGGGCGGTTACGGGGAGCTGTTTTTT TRBV2 large TRBJ2-2 .
CAIPEGARQTYEQYF TGCGCCATCCCCGAGGGGGCTAGACAGACCTACGAGCAGTACTTC TRBV23-1 few TRBJ2-7 TRBD1
CASSPYVSSGANVLTF TGTGCCAGCAGCCCATACGTGAGCTCTGGGGCCAACGTCCTGACTTTC TRBV9 . TRBJ2-6 .
CASVGQLTDTQYF TGCGCCAGCGTCGGACAGCTCACAGATACGCAGTATTTT TRBV5-1 once TRBJ2-3 .
CASSLRGGSTGELFF TGCGCCAGCAGCCTCAGGGGGGGCAGCACCGGGGAGCTGTTTTTT TRBV4-3 once TRBJ2-2 .
CSVGTGSTEAFF TGCAGCGTTGGGACAGGGAGCACTGAAGCTTTCTTT TRBV29-1 . TRBJ1-1 TRBD1
CASYTWTSGRAGAGELFF TGCGCCAGCTACACTTGGACTAGCGGGAGGGCCGGGGCCGGGGAGCTGTTTTTT TRBV4-3 . TRBJ2-2 TRBD2
CAWKGATLNYGYTF TGTGCCTGGAAGGGGGCGACCCTTAACTATGGCTACACCTTC TRBV30 few TRBJ1-2 TRBD1
CAWSVQANYGYTF TGTGCCTGGAGTGTACAGGCTAACTATGGCTACACCTTC TRBV30 . TRBJ1-2 .
CAISGTSGRVEQYF TGTGCCATCAGTGGCACTAGCGGGAGGGTCGAGCAGTACTTC TRBV10-3 . TRBJ2-7 TRBD2
CAWSVGGQGARTF TGTGCCTGGAGTGTAGGGGGACAGGGGGCGAGGACCTTC TRBV30 . TRBJ1-2 TRBD1
CASSQGGTSGRVQETQYF TGCGCCAGCAGCCAAGGCGGGACTAGCGGGAGGGTTCAAGAGACCCAGTACTTC TRBV4-1 . TRBJ2-5 TRBD2
CSVHTGVNTEAFF TGCAGCGTCCACACAGGGGTCAACACTGAAGCTTTCTTT TRBV29-1 medium-sized TRBJ1-1 TRBD1
CAWVRGSLVYGYTF TGTGCCTGGGTGCGGGGGTCCCTAGTCTATGGCTACACCTTC TRBV30 few TRBJ1-2 .